The rows below give T cell receptor beta chains drawn from one sample of a study of post-analysis software for immune sequencing data. TCRdb analysed the PCR reads with MiXCR anew, one entry per CDR3 protein. The sample includes 750,000 to 900,000 distinct CDR3 sequences, about 45% of them seen just once. Sequencing was carried out using blood. The receptors were gathered from a girl aged 10-17 years with multiple sclerosis. Each CDR3 is given with its conserved first and last residue. Each record gives: D gene, V gene, CDR3 protein. D genes are given only for firm matches.

>-|TRBV9
CASSVGGIRTDTRYF
>-|TRBV6-5
CASSYAIYNEKLFF
>TRBD2|TRBV12-3/TRBV12-4
CASSLFAGEDTQYF
>TRBD2|TRBV12-3/TRBV12-4
CASRPTGTSGQQFF
>TRBD1|TRBV5-1
CASSPLPGQGAYEQFF
>TRBD2|TRBV9
CASTVGMRGGKDTQYF
>TRBD2|TRBV19
CASSIVAGGFETQYF
>-|TRBV5-1
CASSLDAGRGNGYTF
>-|TRBV27
CASSRRDGNIYGYTF
>TRBD1|TRBV27
CASSPRGTGGMEFF
>-|TRBV20-1
CSARVGWEEQYF
>TRBD2|TRBV12-3/TRBV12-4
CASSLVRGLAGPRESGTQYF
>TRBD1|TRBV7-2
CASSLEGTVLNYGYTF
>-|TRBV3-1
CASSQDSHRTGNYGYTF
>-|TRBV28
CASSFSRHGNIQYF
>TRBD1|TRBV5-1
CASSWTGGGNEQFF
>-|TRBV6-4
CASSDGYGPDIYGYTF
>-|TRBV3-1
CASSQRPGDGYTF
>-|TRBV30
CAWSVSSLSIGEQYF
>-|TRBV12-3/TRBV12-4
CASSPGEGTEAFF
>-|TRBV6-1
CAISVTESNEQFF
>-|TRBV5-1
CASSFRGGGTGANVLTF
>-|TRBV9
CASSVAAHNEQFF
>TRBD1|TRBV5-1
CASSIGTGDEQFF
>-|TRBV20-1
CSARDGTANQPQHF
>-|TRBV7-2
CASSSKGDQPQHF
>-|TRBV20-1
CSARDWEGPREKLFF
>-|TRBV7-8
CASSLVRTDTQYF
>TRBD1|TRBV6-6
CASSYRPGTGSPPLHF
>-|TRBV5-1
CASSLEEGVYEQYF
>TRBD2|TRBV6-6
CASSRGLAGGGTDTQYF
>TRBD2|TRBV29-1
CSVGTSKNIQYF
>-|TRBV7-2
CASSLIGGESQQYF
>-|TRBV4-3
CASSQDVGSYNEQFF
>TRBD2|TRBV6-5
CASSYGLAGNDEQFF
>-|TRBV12-3/TRBV12-4
CASSPSGDYQPQHF
>-|TRBV10-3
CAISPGARETQYF
>TRBD2|TRBV9
CASSIGLAGVETQYF
>-|TRBV6-4
CASSDRVTGELFF
>TRBD1|TRBV6-5
CASSLDRAYGYTF
>-|TRBV29-1
CSVGGGNYGYTF
>-|TRBV29-1
CSVEGSGVSLSNEQYF
>TRBD2|TRBV4-3
CASSQASGRSSYNEQFF
>-|TRBV7-8
CASNRGTAGDSPLHF
>-|TRBV29-1
CSVGAVSSTDTQYF
>-|TRBV24-1
CATSDLNAVNNEQFF
>TRBD1|TRBV6-5
CASRTQGARGGYTF
>-|TRBV12-3/TRBV12-4
CASSFEDNSPLHF